This T cell receptor (beta chain) was sequenced for a study of OX40 agonist ivuxolimab in advanced cancers. Assay used: immunoSEQ multiplex PCR; TCRdb lists only in-frame clones, some missing. The data show about 34,000 clones, with approximately 82% seen just once and roughly 2.5% held by the top ten. Remarks on this clone: Its antigen is currently unknown.

Findings of the study overall: Partly responding patients at 0.1-3.0 mg/kg showed some of the smallest clonal expansion.

The CDR3 consists of 17 residues. Germline CDR1 and CDR2: SGHRS and YFSETQ. The germline V and J ends were trimmed by 0 bases and 0 bases, with 10 bases remaining between them. This clonotype was obtained from an adult with an advanced solid tumor such as melanoma, head and neck, liver or kidney cancer. The material sequenced was CD4+ or CD8+ T cells sorted from blood, taken in a trial of the OX40 agonist ivuxolimab. The chain recombines TRBV5-1 with TRBJ2-6; D gene unclear. The CDR3 loop reads CASSLASPGSGANVLTF. In nucleotides, the CDR3 is TGCGCCAGCAGCTTGGCCAGTCCGGGCTCTGGGGCCAACGTCCTGACTTTC.